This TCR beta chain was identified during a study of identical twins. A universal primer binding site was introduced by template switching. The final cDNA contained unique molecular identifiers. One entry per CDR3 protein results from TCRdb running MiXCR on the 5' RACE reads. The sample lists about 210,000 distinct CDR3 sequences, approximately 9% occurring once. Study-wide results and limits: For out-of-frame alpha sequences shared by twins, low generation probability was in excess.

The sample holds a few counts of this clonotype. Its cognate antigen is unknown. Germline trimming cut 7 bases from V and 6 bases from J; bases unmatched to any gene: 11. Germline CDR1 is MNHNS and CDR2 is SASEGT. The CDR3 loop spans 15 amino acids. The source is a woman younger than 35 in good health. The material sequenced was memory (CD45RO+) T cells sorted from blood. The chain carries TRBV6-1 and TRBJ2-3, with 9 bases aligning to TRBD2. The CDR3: CASNPRGAGGDTQYF. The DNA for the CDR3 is TGTGCCAGCAACCCCAGGGGGGCGGGAGGGGATACGCAGTATTTT.